This TCR beta chain came from a study of blood T cell repertoires in COVID-19. Only in-frame clones appear in the TCRdb table, and some are missing; sequencing was by immunoSEQ multiplex PCR. The repertoire includes 150,000 to 200,000 clones, 65% to 85% of them detected once, and less than 6% sits in the top ten. Those who participated ranged in age from roughly 18 to 89 years and resided in about two dozen US areas. Membership in each cohort depended on participant-reported clinical history. Germline V gene sequence: CDR1 LGHDT, CDR2 YNNKEL (reference sequence). The CDR3 has 17 residues. V dropped 4 bases and J dropped 0 bases, with 18 bases sitting between them.

The chain carries TRBV3-1 (or the pseudogene TRBV3-2) and TRBJ1-2; D may be TRBD1 (6 bases). The sequenced sample consisted of PBMCs or T cells enriched from blood (not recorded which). The sequence was obtained from a man aged 40-55 years who had recovered from COVID-19. DNA of the CDR3: TGTGCCAGCAGCCCGAGGGGGGGGACCTTTACTAACTATGGCTACACCTTC. This translates into CASSPRGGTFTNYGYTF.